Following are 2 T cell receptor beta chains from one sample sequenced in a study of cytomegalovirus exposure and HLA in healthy donors. Primers included in the PCR were 60 Vbeta and 13 Jbeta primers. Libraries were prepared by immunoSEQ multiplex PCR; TCRdb keeps only in-frame clonotypes and omits some of them. Among some 220,000 clones listed, 78% were seen once. The sequenced sample was PBMCs. All receptors derive from a boy between 10 and 17 years old in good health and CMV-seronegative.

In this sample, this clone turned up a few times. The chain combines TRBV18 with TRBJ2-7; 7 bases match TRBD1. Germline CDR1 KGHSH, CDR2 LQKENI. This CDR3 contains 15 residues. Trimming cost V 3 bases and J 3 bases; bases outside gene matches: 8. The CDR3: CASSPPGGPFYEQYF. The CDR3 nucleotides are TGTGCCAGCTCACCGCCAGGGGGTCCTTTCTACGAGCAGTACTTC. The entire variable domain, with the rest obtained from reference TRBV18 and TRBJ2-7, is as follows: NAGVMQNPRHLVRRRGQEARLRCSPMKGHSHVYWYRQLPEEGLKFMVYLQKENIIDESGMPKERFSAEFPKEGPSILRIQQVVRGDSAAYFCASSPPGGPFYEQYFGPGTRLTVT.

The chain links TRBV7-9 to TRBJ2-5, with TRBD2 identical over 9 bases. Looked up from germline, CDR1 is SEHNR and CDR2 is FQNEAQ (reference sequence). V was pared by 2 bases and J by 3 bases, with 7 bases of the junction left unmatched. The CDR3 length is 16 residues. In DNA, the CDR3 is TGTGCCAGCAGCTTAAGCGGGAGGCAACTTAAAGAGACCCAGTACTTC. Amino acids: CASSLSGRQLKETQYF.